The text below deals with one T cell receptor (beta chain). Ahead of thyroid surgery, no patient had received treatment of any kind. TCRdb called clones again from the PCR reads with MiXCR. This table has over 30,000 clones, around a third appearing once. This record belongs to a study of metastatic and nonmetastatic thyroid tumors. The J segment lost 5 bases and the V segment lost 1 base, leaving 10 bases of the junction unmatched. This CDR3 is built from 16 residues. Germline CDR1 is SGHAT and CDR2 is FQDESV (reference sequence). The sample comprised tumor tissue. V gene TRBV11-1 combines with J gene TRBJ2-5, with 7 bases fitting TRBD2. This receptor was identified in a female donor with papillary thyroid cancer or a benign thyroid nodule (not recorded which). Some clones in this sample may be carry-over from other donors' samples. CDR3 protein: CASSLGRDLAVETQYF. The CDR3 DNA is TGTGCCAGCAGCTTAGGCAGGGACCTAGCGGTGGAGACCCAGTACTTC.